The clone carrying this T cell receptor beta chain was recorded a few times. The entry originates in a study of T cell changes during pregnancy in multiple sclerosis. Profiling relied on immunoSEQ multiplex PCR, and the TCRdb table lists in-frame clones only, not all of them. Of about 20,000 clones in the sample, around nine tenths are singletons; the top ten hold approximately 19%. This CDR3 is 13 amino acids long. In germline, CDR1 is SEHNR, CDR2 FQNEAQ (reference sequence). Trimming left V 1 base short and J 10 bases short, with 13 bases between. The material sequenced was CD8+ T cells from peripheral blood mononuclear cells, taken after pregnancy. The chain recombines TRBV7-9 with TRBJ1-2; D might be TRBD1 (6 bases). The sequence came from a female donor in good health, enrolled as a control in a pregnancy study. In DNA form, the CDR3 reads TGTGCCAGCAGCTTAGGCCAGGGGATGGTCTACACCTTC. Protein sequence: CASSLGQGMVYTF.